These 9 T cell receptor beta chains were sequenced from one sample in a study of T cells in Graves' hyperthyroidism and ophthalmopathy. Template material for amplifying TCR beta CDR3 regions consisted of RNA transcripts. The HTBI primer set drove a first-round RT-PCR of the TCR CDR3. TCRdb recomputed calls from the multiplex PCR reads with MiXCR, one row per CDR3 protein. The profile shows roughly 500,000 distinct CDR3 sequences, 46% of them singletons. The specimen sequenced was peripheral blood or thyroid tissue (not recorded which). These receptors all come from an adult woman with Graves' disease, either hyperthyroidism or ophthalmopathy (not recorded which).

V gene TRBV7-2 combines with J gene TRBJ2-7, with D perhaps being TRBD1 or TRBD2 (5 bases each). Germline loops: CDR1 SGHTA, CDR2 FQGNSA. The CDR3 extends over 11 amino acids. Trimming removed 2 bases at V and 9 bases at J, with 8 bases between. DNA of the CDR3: TGTGCCAGCAGCTTAAGGGACCGGCAGTACTTC. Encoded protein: CASSLRDRQYF.

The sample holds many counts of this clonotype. The CDR3, as DNA: TGTGCCAGCAGTGGTCAGGGGGCGCGGGACGTCCTGACTTTC. Residues: CASSGQGARDVLTF. The V call is TRBV27, the J call TRBJ2-6; 8 nucleotides agree with TRBD1. Germline trimming cut 5 bases from V and 11 bases from J; bases unmatched to any gene: 8. Germline V CDR1 and CDR2: MNHEY, SMNVEV (reference sequence). This CDR3 is built from 14 residues.

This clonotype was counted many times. The CDR3 region is CAISEGGEKLFF. The CDR3 nucleotides are TGTGCCATCAGTGAGGGTGGGGAAAAACTGTTTTTT. The chain employs TRBV10-3 and TRBJ1-4; no clear D. CDR1 is ENHRY and CDR2 is SYGVKD in the germline V gene. This CDR3 is built from 12 residues. V was pared by 2 bases and J by 8 bases, with 6 bases between.

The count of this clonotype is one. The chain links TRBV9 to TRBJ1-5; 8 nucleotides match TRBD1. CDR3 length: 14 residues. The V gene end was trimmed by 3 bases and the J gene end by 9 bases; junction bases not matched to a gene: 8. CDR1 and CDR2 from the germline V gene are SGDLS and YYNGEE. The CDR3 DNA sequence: TGTGCCAGCAGCGACGGGACAGGTCCTCGGCCCCAGCATTTT. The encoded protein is CASSDGTGPRPQHF.

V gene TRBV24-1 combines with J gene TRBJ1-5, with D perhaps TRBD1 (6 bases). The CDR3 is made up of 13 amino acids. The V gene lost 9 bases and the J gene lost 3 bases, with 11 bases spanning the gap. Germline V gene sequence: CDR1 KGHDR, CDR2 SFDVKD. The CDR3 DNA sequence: TGTGCCACCTCGACAGGAAACAATCAGCCCCAGCATTTT. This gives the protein CATSTGNNQPQHF.

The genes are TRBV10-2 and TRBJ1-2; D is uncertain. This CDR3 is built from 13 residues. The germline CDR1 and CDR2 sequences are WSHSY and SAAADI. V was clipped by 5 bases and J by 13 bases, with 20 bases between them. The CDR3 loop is CASSPGGLARSTF. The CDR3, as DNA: TGCGCCAGCAGTCCTGGTGGACTGGCTAGGAGCACCTTC.

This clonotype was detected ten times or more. Written as DNA, the CDR3 is TGCAGTGCTAGAGGGGGGGAAGGGGGTGTCACTGAAGCTTTCTTT. This translates into CSARGGEGGVTEAFF. The chain couples TRBV20-1 to TRBJ1-1; tentative D call: TRBD1 (6 bases). Trimming removed 1 base at V and 4 bases at J, with 16 bases between. Germline assignment: CDR1 DFQATT and CDR2 SNEGSKA (reference sequence). The CDR3 length is 15 residues.

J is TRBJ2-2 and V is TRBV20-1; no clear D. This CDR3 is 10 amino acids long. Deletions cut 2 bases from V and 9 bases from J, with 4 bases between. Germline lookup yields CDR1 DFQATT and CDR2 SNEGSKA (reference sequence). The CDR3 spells CSARPRELFF. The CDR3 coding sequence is TGCAGTGCTAGACCCCGGGAGCTGTTTTTT.

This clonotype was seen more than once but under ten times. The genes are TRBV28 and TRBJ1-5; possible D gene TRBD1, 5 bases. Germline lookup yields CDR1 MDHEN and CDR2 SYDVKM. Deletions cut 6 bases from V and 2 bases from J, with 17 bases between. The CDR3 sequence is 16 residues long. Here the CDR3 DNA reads TGTGCCAGCAGCCCCTCGGGGGAAGGCGGCAATCAGCCCCAGCATTTT. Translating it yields CASSPSGEGGNQPQHF.